The rows below give T cell receptor beta chains drawn from one sample of a study of cytomegalovirus exposure and HLA in healthy donors. Some clones are missing from TCRdb's copy, which holds only in-frame ones; the method was immunoSEQ multiplex PCR. This table has fewer than 150,000 clones, 60% to 85% appearing once. Sequenced material: PBMCs. These receptors originate from a woman in her forties in good health and CMV-seropositive. The CDR3 runs from the conserved cysteine through the conserved F or W. D genes are given only for firm matches. Size tells how often a clone was seen (once, few, many) or the class of an expanded clone, and some rows leave it out.

cdr3_nt	cdr3_aa	v_call	j_call	clone_size	d_call
TGTGCCAGTAGTGGGAGACAACAAGAGACCCAGTACTTC	CASSGRQQETQYF	TRBV19	TRBJ2-5	.	.
TGTGCCAGCTTTGAATCCGGACACGACTCTGGAAACACCATATATTTT	CASFESGHDSGNTIYF	TRBV7-9	TRBJ1-3	.	.
TGTGCCAGTAGTAATAAGCTCTCGAACTATGGCTACACCTTC	CASSNKLSNYGYTF	TRBV19	TRBJ1-2	.	.
TGTGCCAGTAGCCTAGACTCGGGTAGGCCCTACGAGCAGTACTTC	CASSLDSGRPYEQYF	TRBV19	TRBJ2-7	few	.
TGTGCCAGCAGACAAACCTCGGGCTATGGCTACACCTTC	CASRQTSGYGYTF	TRBV6-5	TRBJ1-2	.	.
TGTGCCAGCAGCTTAGCGACCAGGGGGAACTATGGCTACACCTTC	CASSLATRGNYGYTF	TRBV7-8	TRBJ1-2	once	TRBD1
TGTGCCAGCAGTTCGACCTTCAGGGGAGTCAATCAGCCCCAGCATTTT	CASSSTFRGVNQPQHF	TRBV6-5	TRBJ1-5	.	.
TGCGCCAGCAGCTCTATAGCGGGAGTTGACACCGGGGAGCTGTTTTTT	CASSSIAGVDTGELFF	TRBV5-1	TRBJ2-2	.	TRBD2
TGCAGCGTTGAGGAGGGAAAGGGCTACACCTTC	CSVEEGKGYTF	TRBV29-1	TRBJ1-2	.	.
TGTGCCAGCAGCTTATTAGCGGGGACGAACACCGGGGAGCTGTTTTTT	CASSLLAGTNTGELFF	TRBV11-2	TRBJ2-2	.	TRBD2
TGCGCCAGCAGTCAGAACAGCCTTGCAACTAATGAAAAACTGTTTTTT	CASSQNSLATNEKLFF	TRBV5-1	TRBJ1-4	.	.
TGTGCCACCAGCAGAGATACAGGGGTCGAGCAGTACTTC	CATSRDTGVEQYF	TRBV15	TRBJ2-7	.	TRBD1
TGTGCCAGCAGTTTCCTTAGCGGGAGGGGAGCCAAAAACATTCAGTACTTC	CASSFLSGRGAKNIQYF	TRBV27	TRBJ2-4	.	TRBD2
TGTGCCAGCTCGGCGGGACAGCAAGAGACCCAGTACTTC	CASSAGQQETQYF	TRBV18	TRBJ2-5	.	.
TGCGCCAGCAGCTTGACAGGGGTAGGGTCCTACGAGCAGTACTTC	CASSLTGVGSYEQYF	TRBV5-1	TRBJ2-7	once	TRBD1
TGTGCCAGCAGTTACCAAAAGGGGTCTGGTTCACCCCTCCACTTT	CASSYQKGSGSPLHF	TRBV6-5	TRBJ1-6	.	.
TGTGCCAGCAGTTCCCGACAGGGTGAAGGCTACACCTTC	CASSSRQGEGYTF	TRBV6-5	TRBJ1-2	.	TRBD1
TGTGCCACCAGCAGGTATGGGGCCGGCGTTCGGTACGAGCAGTACTTC	CATSRYGAGVRYEQYF	TRBV15	TRBJ2-7	.	.
TGTGCCAGCAGCCCCGGGAGAGCCAAAAACATTCAGTACTTC	CASSPGRAKNIQYF	TRBV6-1	TRBJ2-4	.	.
TGTGCCAGCAGCCCGACAGGGGGCGAGGGAGAGACCCAGTACTTC	CASSPTGGEGETQYF	TRBV7-6	TRBJ2-5	.	TRBD1
TGTGCCAGCAGCCAAGATCGGATAGCGGGAGGCCCCAACCAAGAGACCCAGTACTTC	CASSQDRIAGGPNQETQYF	TRBV4-2	TRBJ2-5	.	TRBD2
TGTGCCAGCACCTCTGGGGCAGGCGGCTATAATTCACCCCTCCACTTT	CASTSGAGGYNSPLHF	TRBV7-8	TRBJ1-6	.	.
TGTGCCAGCAGCTTGCAGGGCGACCGGCAGTACTTC	CASSLQGDRQYF	TRBV5-4	TRBJ2-5	.	.
TGTGCCAGCAGGGAACCCGGGGGTGGGGCCAACGTCCTGACTTTC	CASREPGGGANVLTF	TRBV25-1	TRBJ2-6	.	.
TGTGCCAGCCGGGGACTAGCGGGAGCGGCAGATACGCAGTATTTT	CASRGLAGAADTQYF	TRBV5-6	TRBJ2-3	.	TRBD2
TGTGCCAGCAGTTCGATTGAGGACAGGGAGAGATATGGCTACACCTTC	CASSSIEDRERYGYTF	TRBV6-6	TRBJ1-2	.	TRBD1
TGTGCCAGCAGTGAAGCCGAGGACAGGAATGGCTACACCTTC	CASSEAEDRNGYTF	TRBV2	TRBJ1-2	.	TRBD1
TGTGCCATCACCACACCGCGGGGCACCGGGGAGCTGTTTTTT	CAITTPRGTGELFF	TRBV10-3	TRBJ2-2	.	.
TGCGCCAGCTCCCAAGGGGACAGGGGACGCTTCGGGGAGCTGTTTTTT	CASSQGDRGRFGELFF	TRBV5-1	TRBJ2-2	once	TRBD1
TGCGCCAGCAGCTTGGGGCAGGCCAATCAGCCCCAGCATTTT	CASSLGQANQPQHF	TRBV5-1	TRBJ1-5	once	.
TGTGCCAGCAGCTTATCGGAGAAGAGTGAGCAGTTCTTC	CASSLSEKSEQFF	TRBV7-2	TRBJ2-1	.	.
TGTGCCAGCAGCGTTGGGACAGACACTACCGGGGAGCTGTTTTTT	CASSVGTDTTGELFF	TRBV9	TRBJ2-2	.	TRBD1
TGTTCCAGCAGCTTTATGGGGGGGCTCGGGGAAAAACTGTTTTTT	CSSSFMGGLGEKLFF	TRBV7-9	TRBJ1-4	.	.
TGCGCCAGCAGCTATACAGGGACAGGCAGGAACACTGAAGCTTTCTTT	CASSYTGTGRNTEAFF	TRBV5-1	TRBJ1-1	.	TRBD1
TGTGCCAGCTCATCGCGTGGACTAGCGGATTCCTACAATGAGCAGTTCTTC	CASSSRGLADSYNEQFF	TRBV18	TRBJ2-1	.	TRBD2